This TCR beta chain is drawn from a study of STAT3 mutations in large granular lymphocyte leukemia. About this clone itself: Its antigen remains unidentified.

TCRdb's copy holds only in-frame clones and misses some; the assay was immunoSEQ multiplex PCR. Altogether some 28,000 clones are present, about 74% being singletons, with the ten largest covering about 30%. The study's findings and limits: TCR clonotype switching after therapy occurred in about 35% of the 18 patients. Every T-LGLL patient had at least one immunodominant TCRbeta clonotype.

There are 14 residues in the CDR3. CDR1 KGHSH and CDR2 LQKENI come from the germline V gene. V lost 0 bases and J lost 7, with 12 bases in between. The chain combines TRBV18 with TRBJ1-1, with D uncertain. The sample was peripheral blood mononuclear cells. The source of this sequence is a woman aged 50 to 60 with T-cell large granular lymphocyte leukemia. Some clones in this sample may be carry-over from other donors' samples. The CDR3 nucleotides are TGTGCCAGCTCACCACCCTCCCGGCTCGGTGAAGCTTTCTTT. Protein product: CASSPPSRLGEAFF. The full variable domain, with the rest looked up from reference TRBV18 and TRBJ1-1, is NAGVMQNPRHLVRRRGQEARLRCSPMKGHSHVYWYRQLPEEGLKFMVYLQKENIIDESGMPKERFSAEFPKEGPSILRIQQVVRGDSAAYFCASSPPSRLGEAFFGQGTRLTVV.